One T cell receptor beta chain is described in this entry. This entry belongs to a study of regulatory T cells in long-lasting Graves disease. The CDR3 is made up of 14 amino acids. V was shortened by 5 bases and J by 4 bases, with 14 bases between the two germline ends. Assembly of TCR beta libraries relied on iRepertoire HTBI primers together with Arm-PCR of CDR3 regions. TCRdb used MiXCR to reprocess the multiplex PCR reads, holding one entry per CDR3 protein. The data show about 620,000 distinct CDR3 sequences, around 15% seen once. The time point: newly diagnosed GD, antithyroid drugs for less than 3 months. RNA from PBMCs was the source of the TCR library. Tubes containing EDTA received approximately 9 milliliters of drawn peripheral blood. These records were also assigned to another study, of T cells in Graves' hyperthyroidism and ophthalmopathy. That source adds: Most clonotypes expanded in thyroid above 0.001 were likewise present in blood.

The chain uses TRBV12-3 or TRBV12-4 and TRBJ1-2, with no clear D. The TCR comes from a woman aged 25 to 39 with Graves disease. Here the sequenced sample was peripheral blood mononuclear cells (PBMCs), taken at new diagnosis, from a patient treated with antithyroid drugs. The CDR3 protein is CASSPPNPVYGYTF. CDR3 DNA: TGTGCCAGCAGTCCCCCAAACCCCGTCTATGGCTACACCTTC.